The T cell receptor beta chain under discussion was sequenced for a study of response to subunit inactivated influenza vaccine. General study findings and limits: Each seasonal influenza vaccination recruits few new T cells, the authors suggested.

TCRdb processed the RT-PCR reads anew with MiXCR; each CDR3 protein has one entry. The data show fewer than 700,000 distinct CDR3 sequences, 13% seen once. Germline V CDR1 and CDR2: SGHTA, FQGTGA. CDR3 length: 15 amino acids. J gave up 6 bases and V 5 bases, and 8 bases lay outside the gene matches. This clonotype was counted between two and nine times. Its antigen is unidentified. This receptor was taken from a man aged 50 to 60 who received an inactivated influenza vaccine. The sequencing here drew on PBMCs from blood, taken 40 to 50 days after vaccination. The chain links TRBV7-3 to TRBJ2-1, with TRBD2 matching over 9 bases. The CDR3 bases are TGTGCCAGCAGCGTTACGGGACTAGCTGTCAATGAGCAGTTCTTC. It codes for CASSVTGLAVNEQFF.